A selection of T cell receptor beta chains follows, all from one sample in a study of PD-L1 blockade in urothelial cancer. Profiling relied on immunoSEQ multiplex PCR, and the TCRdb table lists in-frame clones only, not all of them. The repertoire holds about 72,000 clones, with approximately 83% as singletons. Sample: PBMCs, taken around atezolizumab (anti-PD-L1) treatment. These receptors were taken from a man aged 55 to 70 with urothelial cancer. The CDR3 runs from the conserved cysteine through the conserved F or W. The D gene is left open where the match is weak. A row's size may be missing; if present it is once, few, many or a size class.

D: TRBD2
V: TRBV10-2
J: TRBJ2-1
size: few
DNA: TGCGCCAGCAGTGGGGGTGTGGAGCGGGGGGGCCGGGAGCAGTTCTTC
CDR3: CASSGGVERGGREQFF

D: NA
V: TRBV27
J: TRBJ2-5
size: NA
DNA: TGTGCCAGCAGTTTAGGGGCCACAGGGTCAGAGACCCAGTACTTC
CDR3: CASSLGATGSETQYF

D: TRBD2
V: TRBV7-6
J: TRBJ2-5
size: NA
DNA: TGTGCCAGCAGCGACCGACTAGCGGGGCACCAAGAGACCCAGTACTTC
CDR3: CASSDRLAGHQETQYF

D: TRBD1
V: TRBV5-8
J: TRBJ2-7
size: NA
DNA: TGTGCCAGCACCAACCGCCGGGGCAGGGGGCGAATTAGGGTGTCCTACGAGCAGTACTTC
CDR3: CASTNRRGRGRIRVSYEQYF

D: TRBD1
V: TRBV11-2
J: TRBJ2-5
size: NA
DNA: TGTGCCAGCAGCCAAGGCAGGGGGCGGGATGAGACCCAGTACTTC
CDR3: CASSQGRGRDETQYF

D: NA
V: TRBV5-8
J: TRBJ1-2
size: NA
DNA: TGTGCCAGCAGCTTGGAACAGGTTTCGCATGGCTACACCTTC
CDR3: CASSLEQVSHGYTF

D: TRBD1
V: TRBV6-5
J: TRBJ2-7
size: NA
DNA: TGTGCCAGCAGTCAATCGGGACAGGGCTACGAGCAGTACTTC
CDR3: CASSQSGQGYEQYF

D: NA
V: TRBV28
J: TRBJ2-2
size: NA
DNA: TGTGCCAGCAGTAGCGATGGTTCCGGGGAGCTGTTTTTT
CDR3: CASSSDGSGELFF

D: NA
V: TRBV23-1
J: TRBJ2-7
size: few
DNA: TGCGCCAGCAGTCAATATTGGCCCTTCGGGGCCTACGAGCAGTACTTC
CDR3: CASSQYWPFGAYEQYF

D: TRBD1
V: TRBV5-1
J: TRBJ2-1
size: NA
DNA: TGCGCCAGCAGCGGCGGGACAGGGTACAATGAGCAGTTCTTC
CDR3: CASSGGTGYNEQFF

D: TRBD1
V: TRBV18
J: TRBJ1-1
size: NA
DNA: TGTGCCAGCTCACCACGGGACAGCTTTAACACTGAAGCTTTCTTT
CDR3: CASSPRDSFNTEAFF

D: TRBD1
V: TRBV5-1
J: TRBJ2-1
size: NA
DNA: TGCGCCAGCAGCACGACAGGGCCCTACAATGAGCAGTTCTTC
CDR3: CASSTTGPYNEQFF

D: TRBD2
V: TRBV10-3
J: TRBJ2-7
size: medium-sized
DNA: TGTGCCATCAGTGAAGGGCCGGGGGAGGGCTCCTACGAGCAGTACTTC
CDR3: CAISEGPGEGSYEQYF

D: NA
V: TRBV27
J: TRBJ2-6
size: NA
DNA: TGTGCCAGCAGTCCCGACGGGATTTCTGGGGCCAACGTCCTGACTTTC
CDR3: CASSPDGISGANVLTF

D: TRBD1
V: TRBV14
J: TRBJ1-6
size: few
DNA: TGTGCCAGCAGCCAACTAACAGGGGGCGCCTCCTATAATTCACCCCTCCACTTT
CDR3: CASSQLTGGASYNSPLHF

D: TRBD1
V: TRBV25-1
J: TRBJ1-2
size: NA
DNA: TGTGCCAGCAGGCGGACAGGGGAAGAAAGGAATGGCTACACCTTC
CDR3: CASRRTGEERNGYTF

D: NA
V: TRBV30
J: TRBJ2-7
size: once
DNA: TGTGCCTGGAGTGTAGGGGTCCTTAGGGAGCAGTACTTC
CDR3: CAWSVGVLREQYF

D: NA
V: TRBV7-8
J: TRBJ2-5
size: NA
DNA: TGTGCCAGCAGCTTATCGGCGACAGGACGAGAGACCCAGTACTTC
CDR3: CASSLSATGRETQYF